Listed here are 6 T cell receptor beta chains from one sample, sequenced in a study of OX40 agonist ivuxolimab in advanced cancers. Assay used: immunoSEQ multiplex PCR; TCRdb lists only in-frame clones, some missing. The data show around 99,000 clones, roughly 90% seen once. The sample in question was CD4+ or CD8+ T cells sorted from blood, obtained in a trial of the OX40 agonist ivuxolimab. These receptors all stem from an adult with an advanced solid tumor such as melanoma, head and neck, liver or kidney cancer.

The chain links TRBV29-1 to TRBJ2-1, with D maybe TRBD1 (7 bases). Trimming cost V 5 bases and J 0 bases, with 17 bases left between them. The CDR3 has 16 residues. Germline V gene sequence: CDR1 SQVTM, CDR2 ANQGSEA. The CDR3 sequence: CSVHGAGQSSYNEQFF. CDR3 coding DNA: TGCAGCGTTCACGGGGCGGGACAGAGCTCCTACAATGAGCAGTTCTTC.

The V call is TRBV7-3, the J call TRBJ2-3, with 7 bases fitting TRBD2. CDR3 length: 15 residues. Germline CDR1 and CDR2: SGHTA and FQGTGA. The junction had 10 bases not matched to a gene; V was cut back by 5 bases and J by 5 bases. As DNA, the CDR3 is TGTGCCAGCAGCGTCCGCGGGGGAGCGATAGATACGCAGTATTTT. Translated: CASSVRGGAIDTQYF.

The chain carries TRBV29-1 and TRBJ1-2; no firm D call. The CDR3 contains 11 residues. V was cut by 7 bases and J by 6 bases, with 12 bases left in between. The germline CDR1 and CDR2 sequences are SQVTM and ANQGSEA. The CDR3 sequence is CSAAAPDGYTF. In nucleotides, the CDR3 is TGCAGCGCAGCCGCTCCGGATGGCTACACCTTC.

This clone was observed a few times. The chain employs TRBV19 and TRBJ2-1, with TRBD1 identical over 9 bases. The germline gives CDR1 LNHDA, CDR2 SQIVND (reference sequence). The V segment lost 7 bases and the J segment 9 bases; nucleotides outside the gene matches: 10. The CDR3 has 14 residues. In DNA, the CDR3 is TGTGCCAGTAACCCGACAGGGGGTCGGGGTGAGCAGTTCTTC. Amino acids: CASNPTGGRGEQFF.

The rearrangement links TRBV11-2 to TRBJ1-2; a weak D match, TRBD1 (6 bases). The V gene lost 4 bases and the J gene lost 5 bases, with 17 bases spanning the gap. This CDR3 is 15 amino acids long. From germline, CDR1 is SGHAT and CDR2 FQNNGV. The CDR3 DNA follows: TGTGCCAGCAGCTCAGTCCGGGACACTCAGTATGGCTACACCTTC. It yields the protein CASSSVRDTQYGYTF.

The rearrangement links TRBV5-1 to TRBJ2-3; D not resolved. Germline V gene lookup returns CDR1 SGHRS and CDR2 YFSETQ. With 0 bases removed from V and 5 bases from J, the gap between germline ends came to 4 bases. The CDR3 runs 12 residues. Written as DNA, the CDR3 is TGCGCCAGCAGCTTGGAGGTAGATACGCAGTATTTT. This sequence encodes CASSLEVDTQYF.